The source of this T cell receptor beta chain is a study of beta chain features in type 1 diabetes. The CDR3 length is 15 residues. Germline CDR1 is MNHEY and CDR2 is SVGAGI. After removal of 0 bases from V and 6 bases from J, the junction contained 6 bases not matched to a gene. This clone was recorded a few times. TCRB transcripts that were expressed got sequenced, as all of the isolated RNA had been reverse transcribed. Here immunoSEQ multiplex PCR was the method, and the copy in TCRdb shows in-frame clones only, minus some. The sample comprises over 500,000 clones, 15% to 18% of which are singletons, and about 0.097% rests with the top ten.

The chain employs TRBV6-5 and TRBJ1-1; TRBD1 matches at 8 bases. The origin of this receptor is a young man in good health. The source material was naive CD4+ T cells from blood. The CDR3 DNA follows: TGTGCCAGCAGTTACTCGCAGGGGGCGAGGGCTGAAGCTTTCTTT. Translation gives CASSYSQGARAEAFF.